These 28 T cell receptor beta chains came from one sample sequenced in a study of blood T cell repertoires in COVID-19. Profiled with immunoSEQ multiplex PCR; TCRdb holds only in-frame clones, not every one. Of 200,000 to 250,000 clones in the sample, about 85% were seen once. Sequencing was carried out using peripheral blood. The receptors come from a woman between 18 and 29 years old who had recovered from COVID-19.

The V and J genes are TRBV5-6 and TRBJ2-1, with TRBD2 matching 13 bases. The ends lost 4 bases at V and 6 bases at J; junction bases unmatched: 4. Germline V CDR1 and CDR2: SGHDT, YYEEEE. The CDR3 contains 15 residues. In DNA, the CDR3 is TGTGCCAGCAGCCGCGGGACTAGCGGGGCCAATGAGCAGTTCTTC. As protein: CASSRGTSGANEQFF.

CDR3 region: CATSRDGTSGARGQETQYF. The CDR3, as DNA: TGTGCCACCAGCAGAGATGGGACTAGCGGGGCCAGAGGGCAAGAGACCCAGTACTTC. The V gene is TRBV15, the J gene TRBJ2-5; 13 bases fit TRBD2. The CDR3 contains 19 residues. Germline CDR1 is LNHNV and CDR2 is YYDKDF (reference sequence). V trimming: 0 bases; J trimming: 2 bases; junction bases outside the gene matches: 9.

This CDR3 reads CASSVRDRRGEQYF. The CDR3 DNA reads as TGTGCCAGCAGCGTCAGGGACAGGCGGGGCGAGCAGTACTTC. The rearrangement joins TRBV9 to TRBJ2-7, with 8 bases matching TRBD1. The CDR3 has 14 residues. Germline CDR1 and CDR2: SGDLS and YYNGEE. V lost 2 bases and J lost 6; bases outside the gene matches: 7.

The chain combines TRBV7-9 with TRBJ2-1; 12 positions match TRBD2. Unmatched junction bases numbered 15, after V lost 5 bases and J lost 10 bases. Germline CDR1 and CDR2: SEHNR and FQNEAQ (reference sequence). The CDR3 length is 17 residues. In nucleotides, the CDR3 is TGTGCCAGCAGCCGCCCGGGACTAGCGGGTATAGTAGGGGAGCAGTTCTTC. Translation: CASSRPGLAGIVGEQFF.

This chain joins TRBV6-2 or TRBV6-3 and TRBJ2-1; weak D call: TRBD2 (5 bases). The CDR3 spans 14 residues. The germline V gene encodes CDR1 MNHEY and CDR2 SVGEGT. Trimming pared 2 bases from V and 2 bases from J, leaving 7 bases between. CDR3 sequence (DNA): TGTGCCAGCAGTTACGCGGGCGCCTACAATGAGCAGTTCTTC. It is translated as CASSYAGAYNEQFF.

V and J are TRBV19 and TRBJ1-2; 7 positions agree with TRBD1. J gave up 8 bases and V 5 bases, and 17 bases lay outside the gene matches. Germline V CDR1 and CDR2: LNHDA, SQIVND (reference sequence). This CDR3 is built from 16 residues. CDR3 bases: TGTGCCAGTAGTCTAATCGACAGGGAGCTTATGAGGGGCTACACCTTC. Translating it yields CASSLIDRELMRGYTF. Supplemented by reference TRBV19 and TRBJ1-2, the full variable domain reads DGGITQSPKYLFRKEGQNVTLSCEQNLNHDAMYWYRQDPGQGLRLIYYSQIVNDFQKGDIAEGYSVSREKKESFPLTVTSAQKNPTAFYLCASSLIDRELMRGYTFGSGTRLTVV.

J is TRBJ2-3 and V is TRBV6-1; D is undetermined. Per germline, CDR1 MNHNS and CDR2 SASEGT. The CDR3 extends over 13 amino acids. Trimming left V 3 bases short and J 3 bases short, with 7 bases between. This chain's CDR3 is CASSDHMTDTQYF. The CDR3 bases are TGTGCCAGCAGTGACCACATGACAGATACGCAGTATTTT.

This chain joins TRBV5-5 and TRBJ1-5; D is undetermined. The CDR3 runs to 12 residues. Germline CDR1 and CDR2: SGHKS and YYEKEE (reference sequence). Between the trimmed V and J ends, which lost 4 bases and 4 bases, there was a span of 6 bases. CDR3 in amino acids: CASSGPNQPQHF. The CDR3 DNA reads TGTGCCAGCAGCGGGCCAAATCAGCCCCAGCATTTT.

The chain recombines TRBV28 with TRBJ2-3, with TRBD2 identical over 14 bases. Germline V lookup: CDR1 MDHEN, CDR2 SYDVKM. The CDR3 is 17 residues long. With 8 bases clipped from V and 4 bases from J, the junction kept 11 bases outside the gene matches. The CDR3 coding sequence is TGTGCCAGCTCCGGGACTAGCGGGAGAGGGGGTGCAGATACGCAGTATTTT. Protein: CASSGTSGRGGADTQYF.

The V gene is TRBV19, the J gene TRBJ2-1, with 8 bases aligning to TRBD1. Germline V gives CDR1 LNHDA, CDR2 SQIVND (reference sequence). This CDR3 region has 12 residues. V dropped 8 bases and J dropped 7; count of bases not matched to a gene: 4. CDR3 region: CASQGALNEQFF. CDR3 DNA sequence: TGTGCCAGTCAGGGGGCGTTGAATGAGCAGTTCTTC.

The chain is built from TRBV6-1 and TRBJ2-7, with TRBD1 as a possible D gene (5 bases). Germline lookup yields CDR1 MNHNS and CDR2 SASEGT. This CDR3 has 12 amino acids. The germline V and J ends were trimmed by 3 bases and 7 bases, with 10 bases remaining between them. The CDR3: CASSEGPGEQYF. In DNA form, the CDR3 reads TGTGCCAGCAGTGAGGGTCCAGGGGAGCAGTACTTC.

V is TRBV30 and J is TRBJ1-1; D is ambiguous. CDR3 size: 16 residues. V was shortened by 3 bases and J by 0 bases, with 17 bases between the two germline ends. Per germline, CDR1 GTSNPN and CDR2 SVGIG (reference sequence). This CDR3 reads CAWRVPLDNLNTEAFF. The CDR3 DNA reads TGTGCCTGGAGAGTACCACTAGATAATCTGAACACTGAAGCTTTCTTT.

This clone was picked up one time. The CDR3 DNA reads as TGTGCCAGCAGCGAAACCAACGAGGGCGTCGAGCAGTACTTC. It codes for CASSETNEGVEQYF. V usage is TRBV5-4 and J usage is TRBJ2-7, with a tentative D call TRBD2 (5 bases). The CDR3 sequence is 14 residues long. Between the trimmed V and J ends, which lost 4 bases and 6 bases, there was a span of 17 bases. CDR1 and CDR2 (germline): SGHNT, YYREEE (reference sequence).

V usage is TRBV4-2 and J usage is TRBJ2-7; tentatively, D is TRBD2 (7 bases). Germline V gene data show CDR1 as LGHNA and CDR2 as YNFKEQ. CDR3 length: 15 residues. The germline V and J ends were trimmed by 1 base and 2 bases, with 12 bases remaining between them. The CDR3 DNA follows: TGTGCCAGCAGCCAAGCCAGCGGGGACACCTACGAGCAGTACTTC. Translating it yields CASSQASGDTYEQYF.

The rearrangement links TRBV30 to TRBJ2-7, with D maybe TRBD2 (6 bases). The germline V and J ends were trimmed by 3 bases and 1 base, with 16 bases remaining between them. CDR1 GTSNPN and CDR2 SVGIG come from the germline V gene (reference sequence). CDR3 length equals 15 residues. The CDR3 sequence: CAWRFSGSASYEQYF. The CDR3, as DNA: TGTGCCTGGAGGTTTAGCGGATCTGCGTCCTACGAGCAGTACTTC.

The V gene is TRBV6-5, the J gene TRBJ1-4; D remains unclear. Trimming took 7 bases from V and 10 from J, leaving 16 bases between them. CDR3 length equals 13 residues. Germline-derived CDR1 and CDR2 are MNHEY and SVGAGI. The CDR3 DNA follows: TGTGCCAGCACCCTAGTGCCGGGAGGAAAACTGTTTTTT. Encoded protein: CASTLVPGGKLFF.

Here the CDR3 DNA reads TGTGCCAGCAGCCCCCTTCCGGGAGGGCGTTACAATGAGCAGTTCTTC. Translating gives CASSPLPGGRYNEQFF. This sequence joins TRBV7-7 and TRBJ2-1; 8 bases agree with TRBD2. Germline values: CDR1 SSHAT, CDR2 FNYEAQ (reference sequence). Trimming removed 5 bases from V and 4 bases from J; junction bases left unmatched: 10. The CDR3 sequence is 16 residues long.

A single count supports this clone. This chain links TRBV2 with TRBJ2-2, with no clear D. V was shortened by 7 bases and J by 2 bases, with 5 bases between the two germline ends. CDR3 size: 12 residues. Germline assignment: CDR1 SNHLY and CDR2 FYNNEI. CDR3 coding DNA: TGTGCCAGCATCCTCAACACCGGGGAGCTGTTTTTT. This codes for CASILNTGELFF.

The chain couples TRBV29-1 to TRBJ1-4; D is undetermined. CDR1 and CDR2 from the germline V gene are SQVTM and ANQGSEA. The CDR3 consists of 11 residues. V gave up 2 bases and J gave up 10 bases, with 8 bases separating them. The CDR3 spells CSVETYGKLFF. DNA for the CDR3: TGCAGCGTTGAAACTTATGGAAAACTGTTTTTT.

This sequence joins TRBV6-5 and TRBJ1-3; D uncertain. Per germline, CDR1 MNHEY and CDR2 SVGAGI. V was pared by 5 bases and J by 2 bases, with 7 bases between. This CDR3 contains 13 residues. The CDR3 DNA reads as TGTGCCAGCAGTACGAGTACTGGAAACACCATATATTTT. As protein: CASSTSTGNTIYF.

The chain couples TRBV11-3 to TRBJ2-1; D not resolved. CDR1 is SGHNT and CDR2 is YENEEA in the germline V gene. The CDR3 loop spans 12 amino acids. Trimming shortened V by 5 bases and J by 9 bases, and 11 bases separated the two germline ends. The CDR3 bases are TGTGCCAGCAGCCAGACAAACAGTGAGCAGTTCTTC. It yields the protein CASSQTNSEQFF.

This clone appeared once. CDR3 sequence (DNA): TGTGCCTGGTCCTTAACGAACTATCAGCCCCAGCATTTT. The encoded protein is CAWSLTNYQPQHF. The genes are TRBV30 and TRBJ1-5; D ambiguous. CDR3 length: 13 residues. Germline loops: CDR1 GTSNPN, CDR2 SVGIG (reference sequence). V was pared by 5 bases and J by 5 bases, with 13 bases between.

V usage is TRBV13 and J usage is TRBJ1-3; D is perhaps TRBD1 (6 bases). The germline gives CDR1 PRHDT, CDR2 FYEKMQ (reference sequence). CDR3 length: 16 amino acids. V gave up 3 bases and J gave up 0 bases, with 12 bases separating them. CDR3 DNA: TGTGCCAGCAGCTTTGGGGCCAGGGGCTCTGGAAACACCATATATTTT. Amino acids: CASSFGARGSGNTIYF. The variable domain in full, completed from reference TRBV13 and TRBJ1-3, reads AAGVIQSPRHLIKEKRETATLKCYPIPRHDTVYWYQQGPGQDPQFLISFYEKMQSDKGSIPDRFSAQQFSDYHSELNMSSLELGDSALYFCASSFGARGSGNTIYFGEGSWLTVV.

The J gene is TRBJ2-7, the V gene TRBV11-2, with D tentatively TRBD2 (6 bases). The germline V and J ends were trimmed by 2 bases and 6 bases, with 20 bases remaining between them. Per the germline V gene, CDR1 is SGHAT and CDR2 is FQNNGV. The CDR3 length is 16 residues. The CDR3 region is CASSLMRRDFLGEQYF. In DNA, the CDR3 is TGTGCCAGCAGCTTAATGCGGCGGGATTTTTTAGGCGAGCAGTACTTC. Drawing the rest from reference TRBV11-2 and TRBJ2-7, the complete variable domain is EAGVAQSPRYKIIEKRQSVAFWCNPISGHATLYWYQQILGQGPKLLIQFQNNGVVDDSQLPKDRFSAERLKGVDSTLKIQPAKLEDSAVYLCASSLMRRDFLGEQYFGPGTRLTVT.

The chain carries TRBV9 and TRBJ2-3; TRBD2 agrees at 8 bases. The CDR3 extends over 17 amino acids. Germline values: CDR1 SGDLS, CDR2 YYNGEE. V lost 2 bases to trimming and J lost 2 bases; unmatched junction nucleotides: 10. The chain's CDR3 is CASSVTLAGRNTDTQYF. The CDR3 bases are TGTGCCAGCAGCGTGACTTTAGCGGGGCGAAACACAGATACGCAGTATTTT.

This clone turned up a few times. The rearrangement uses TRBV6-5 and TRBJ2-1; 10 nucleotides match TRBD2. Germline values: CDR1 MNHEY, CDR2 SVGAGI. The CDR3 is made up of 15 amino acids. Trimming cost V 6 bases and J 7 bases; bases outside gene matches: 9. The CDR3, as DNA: TGTGCCAGCAGGCCCGGGACTAGCGAGATTAATGAGCAGTTCTTC. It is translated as CASRPGTSEINEQFF.

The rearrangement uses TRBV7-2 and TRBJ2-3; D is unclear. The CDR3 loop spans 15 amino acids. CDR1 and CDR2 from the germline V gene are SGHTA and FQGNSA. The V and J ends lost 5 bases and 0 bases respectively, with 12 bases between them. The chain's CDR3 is CASSPRPLSTDTQYF. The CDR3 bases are TGTGCCAGCAGCCCAAGACCACTAAGCACAGATACGCAGTATTTT.

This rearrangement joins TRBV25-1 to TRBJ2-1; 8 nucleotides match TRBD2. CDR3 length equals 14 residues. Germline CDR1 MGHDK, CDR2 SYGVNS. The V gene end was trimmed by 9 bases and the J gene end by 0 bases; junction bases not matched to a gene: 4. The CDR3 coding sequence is TGTGCCAGTACCACTAGCGGCTCCTACAATGAGCAGTTCTTC. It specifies CASTTSGSYNEQFF.